This TCR beta chain comes out of a study of Ad26.COV2.S vaccination and SARS-CoV-2 variants. Across the study: Ad26.COV2.S given intramuscularly, once or twice 56 days apart. Study results and caveats: Spike-specific TCR breadth was greater in vaccine than placebo recipients. Post-vaccination breadth of spike-specific CD8+ and CD4+ T cell responses was reportedly substantial.

Germline V gives CDR1 SEHNR, CDR2 FQNEAQ (reference sequence). This CDR3 has 19 residues. The V gene end was trimmed by 5 bases and the J gene end by 0 bases; junction bases not matched to a gene: 11. Regarding treatment: some 20 received Ad26.COV2.S at low or high dose, single or two shots; 5 received placebo; per-sample allocation not given. Following the first vaccine or placebo injection, samples were taken on day 63. This Boston cohort included adults aged 18-55 years. TCRdb's copy holds only in-frame clones and misses some; the assay was immunoSEQ multiplex PCR. Of about 370,000 clones in the sample, roughly nine tenths were seen once. In regard to this clone: Its specificity is unknown.

V usage is TRBV7-9 and J usage is TRBJ2-5; 14 nucleotides agree with TRBD2. The sequencing here drew on peripheral blood, taken in a trial of Ad26.COV2.S vaccine versus placebo. This TCR was recovered from a person aged 18-65 years who received the Ad26.COV2.S COVID-19 vaccine or a placebo. For the CDR3, the DNA is TGTGCCAGCAGCGGAGGAGGGACTAGCGGGGGTTACTACCAAGAGACCCAGTACTTC. Translating gives CASSGGGTSGGYYQETQYF.